The 13 T cell receptor beta chains below were found in one sample sequenced in a study of radiotherapy plus CTLA-4 blockade in lung cancer. Clones were sequenced by immunoSEQ multiplex PCR, and TCRdb holds only the in-frame ones, with some missing. Of about 56,000 clones listed, less than 80% are singletons. Here the sequenced sample was peripheral blood, taken from a patient treated with radiotherapy plus ipilimumab. The receptors were gathered from a human donor with non-small cell lung cancer who had a complete response to radiotherapy plus ipilimumab.

The rearrangement joins TRBV6-1 to TRBJ1-3; possibly TRBD1 for D (6 bases). This CDR3 is built from 15 residues. V shed 5 bases and J shed 6 bases, with 17 bases lying between them. Germline V gene data show CDR1 as MNHNS and CDR2 as SASEGT. The CDR3 loop reads CASSFRDKLANTIYF. CDR3 bases: TGTGCCAGCAGTTTCCGGGACAAATTAGCAAACACCATATATTTT.

The chain links TRBV5-8 to TRBJ1-4; TRBD1 might be the D (5 bases). V shed 0 bases and J shed 5 bases, with 14 bases lying between them. The germline gives CDR1 SGHTS, CDR2 YDEGEE. The CDR3 runs 16 residues. CDR3 in amino acids: CASSLGRAGLNEKLFF. CDR3 nucleotides: TGTGCCAGCAGCTTGGGCCGGGCGGGACTAAATGAAAAACTGTTTTTT. Full variable domain (outside the CDR3, taken from reference TRBV5-8 and TRBJ1-4): EAGVTQSPTHLIKTRGQQATLRCSPISGHTSVYWYQQALGLGLQFLLWYDEGEERNRGNFPPRFSGRQFPNYSSELNVNALELEDSALYLCASSLGRAGLNEKLFFGSGTQLSVL.

The genes are TRBV30 and TRBJ2-3, with 7 bases aligning to TRBD1. Germline V gives CDR1 GTSNPN, CDR2 SVGIG (reference sequence). CDR3 size: 13 residues. The J segment lost 3 bases and the V segment lost 4 bases, leaving 4 bases of the junction unmatched. The CDR3 region is CAWTKGATDTQYF. The CDR3 DNA reads TGTGCCTGGACTAAGGGGGCGACAGATACGCAGTATTTT. The full variable domain, with the rest looked up from reference TRBV30 and TRBJ2-3, is SQTIHQWPATLVQPVGSPLSLECTVEGTSNPNLYWYRQAAGRGLQLLFYSVGIGQISSEVPQNLSASRPQDRQFILSSKKLLLSDSGFYLCAWTKGATDTQYFGPGTRLTVL.

The chain recombines TRBV12-5 with TRBJ2-5; D is possibly TRBD2 (5 bases). CDR1 and CDR2 (germline): LGHNT, FRNRAP. This CDR3 has 13 residues. V was trimmed by 7 bases and J by 7 bases, leaving 16 bases between them. The CDR3 is CASAFRGKGTQYF. The CDR3 bases are TGTGCTAGTGCCTTTCGGGGAAAGGGGACCCAGTACTTC. Complete variable domain (other parts from reference TRBV12-5 and TRBJ2-5): DARVTQTPRHKVTEMGQEVTMRCQPILGHNTVFWYRQTMMQGLELLAYFRNRAPLDDSGMPKDRFSAEMPDATLATLKIQPSEPRDSAVYFCASAFRGKGTQYFGPGTRLLVL.

This chain uses TRBV2 with TRBJ2-2; D call uncertain. Per the germline V gene, CDR1 is SNHLY and CDR2 is FYNNEI. Trimming took 5 bases from V and 7 from J, leaving 11 bases between them. The CDR3 is 13 amino acids. As DNA, the CDR3 is TGTGCCAGCAGTCTAGAGAGATACGGGGAGCTGTTTTTT. Its translation: CASSLERYGELFF.

The rearrangement joins TRBV2 to TRBJ2-2; D may be TRBD2 (6 bases). This CDR3 contains 17 residues. The V and J ends lost 5 bases and 1 base respectively, with 17 bases between them. Per the germline V gene, CDR1 is SNHLY and CDR2 is FYNNEI. The CDR3 DNA follows: TGTGCCAGCAGTCCACCGATCGGGAGAATGAACACCGGGGAGCTGTTTTTT. Its protein product is CASSPPIGRMNTGELFF.

V gene TRBV7-2 combines with J gene TRBJ2-7, with D tentatively TRBD2 (6 bases). This CDR3 has 14 amino acids. Germline V CDR1 and CDR2: SGHTA, FQGNSA. The V and J ends lost 1 base and 3 bases respectively, with 10 bases between them. This CDR3 is CASSLGGLIYEQYV. As DNA, the CDR3 is TGTGCCAGCAGCTTAGGGGGACTCATCTACGAGCAGTACGTC.

The J gene is TRBJ2-3, the V gene TRBV30; 11 nucleotides line up with TRBD2. The germline gives CDR1 GTSNPN, CDR2 SVGIG (reference sequence). The junction had 3 bases not matched to a gene; V was cut back by 4 bases and J by 0 bases. The CDR3 length is 15 residues. CDR3 in amino acids: CAWNRLAGSTDTQYF. The CDR3 DNA reads TGTGCCTGGAACAGACTAGCGGGAAGCACAGATACGCAGTATTTT.

The chain links TRBV11-2 to TRBJ1-1; D is undetermined. V lost 2 bases and J lost 7, with 11 bases in between. This CDR3 comprises 13 residues. CDR1 is SGHAT and CDR2 is FQNNGV in the germline V gene. CDR3 region: CASSLNSEGEAFF. The CDR3 nucleotides are TGTGCCAGCAGCTTAAATTCGGAGGGTGAAGCTTTCTTT.

This chain joins TRBV30 and TRBJ1-4; no clear D gene. The V gene's germline CDR1 is GTSNPN and CDR2 SVGIG (reference sequence). CDR3 length equals 13 residues. V shed 5 bases and J shed 11 bases, with 18 bases lying between them. The CDR3 region is CAWADTGLGKLFF. The CDR3 region has the DNA TGTGCCTGGGCAGACACGGGATTAGGGAAACTGTTTTTT.

The V gene is TRBV5-8, the J gene TRBJ2-1, with 13 bases identical to TRBD2. There are 15 residues in the CDR3. J gave up 5 bases and V 4 bases, and 3 bases lay outside the gene matches. Germline V gives CDR1 SGHTS, CDR2 YDEGEE. CDR3 amino acids: CASSAGLAGDNEQFF. CDR3 sequence (DNA): TGTGCCAGCAGCGCCGGACTAGCGGGAGACAATGAGCAGTTCTTC.

The chain employs TRBV30 and TRBJ1-1; 8 nucleotides line up with TRBD1. V dropped 6 bases and J dropped 4; count of bases not matched to a gene: 4. Germline V gives CDR1 GTSNPN, CDR2 SVGIG (reference sequence). The CDR3 is 12 residues long. The CDR3 nucleotides read TGTGCCTGCGACAGGGGTGGCACTGAAGCTTTCTTT. It specifies CACDRGGTEAFF.

This chain connects TRBV9 to TRBJ2-7; tentatively, D is TRBD2 (5 bases). Germline values: CDR1 SGDLS, CDR2 YYNGEE. V lost 0 bases and J 7 bases, leaving 14 bases between the germline ends. CDR3 length: 14 residues. CDR3 nucleotides: TGTGCCAGCAGCGTAGGGAGCGGCGGAGGAGAGCAGTACTTC. Amino acid sequence: CASSVGSGGGEQYF. The full variable domain, with the rest looked up from reference TRBV9 and TRBJ2-7, is DSGVTQTPKHLITATGQRVTLRCSPRSGDLSVYWYQQSLDQGLQFLIQYYNGEERAKGNILERFSAQQFPDLHSELNLSSLELGDSALYFCASSVGSGGGEQYFGPGTRLTVT.